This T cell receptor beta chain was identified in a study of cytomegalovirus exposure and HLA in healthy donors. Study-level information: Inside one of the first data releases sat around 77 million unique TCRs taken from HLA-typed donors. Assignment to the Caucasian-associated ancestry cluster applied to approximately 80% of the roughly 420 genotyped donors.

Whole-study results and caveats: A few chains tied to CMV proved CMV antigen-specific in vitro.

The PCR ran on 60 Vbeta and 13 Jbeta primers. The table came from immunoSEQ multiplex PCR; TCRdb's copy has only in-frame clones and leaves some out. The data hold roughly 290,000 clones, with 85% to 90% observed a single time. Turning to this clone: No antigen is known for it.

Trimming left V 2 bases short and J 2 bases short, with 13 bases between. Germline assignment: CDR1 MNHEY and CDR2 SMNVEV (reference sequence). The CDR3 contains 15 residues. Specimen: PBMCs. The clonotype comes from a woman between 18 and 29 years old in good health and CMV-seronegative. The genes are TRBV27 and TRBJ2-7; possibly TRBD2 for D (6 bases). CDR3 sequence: CASSLGGPPTYEQYF. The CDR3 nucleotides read TGTGCCAGCAGTTTAGGAGGGCCCCCTACCTACGAGCAGTACTTC.